The TCR beta chain described here comes from a study of Ad26.COV2.S vaccination and SARS-CoV-2 variants. Germline lookup yields CDR1 SGHTA and CDR2 FQGNSA. Between the trimmed V and J ends, which lost 5 bases and 4 bases, there was a span of 9 bases. The CDR3 is made up of 13 amino acids. In this sample, this clone turned up a few times. Its target is unknown. Specified treatment: around 19 received Ad26.COV2.S at low or high dose, single or two shots; about 5 received placebo; per-sample allocation not given. The samples were gathered on day 63 after the first injection of vaccine or placebo. Study-wide points: Post-vaccination spike-specific CD8+ and CD4+ T cell responses reportedly had substantial breadth. Placebo recipients and vaccine recipients were similar in non-spike TCR breadth.

Data came from immunoSEQ multiplex PCR; TCRdb stores just in-frame clones and leaves some out. Of about 480,000 clones listed, around 88% were seen once; the top ten hold about 13%. This receptor was identified in a person aged 18 to 65 who received the Ad26.COV2.S COVID-19 vaccine or a placebo. V gene TRBV7-2 combines with J gene TRBJ1-3, with D uncertain. Sample: peripheral blood, taken in a trial of Ad26.COV2.S vaccine versus placebo. The CDR3 protein is CASSEAPGNTIYF. In DNA, the CDR3 is TGTGCCAGCAGCGAGGCCCCCGGAAACACCATATATTTT.